This passage covers 9 T cell receptor beta chains from one sample sequenced in a study of blood T cell repertoires in COVID-19. Clones were sequenced by immunoSEQ multiplex PCR, and TCRdb holds only the in-frame ones, with some missing. The sample lists approximately 86,000 clones; roughly 78% were seen once. Sequencing was done on a sample of peripheral blood. The receptors here all came from a woman aged 70-85 years with acute or convalescent COVID-19.

This chain joins TRBV9 and TRBJ1-4, with TRBD1 matching over 7 bases. With 3 bases clipped from V and 1 base from J, the junction kept 3 bases outside the gene matches. The CDR3 sequence is 15 residues long. The germline CDR1 and CDR2 sequences are SGDLS and YYNGEE. The chain's CDR3 is CASSARQGTNEKLFF. The CDR3 region has the DNA TGTGCCAGCAGCGCCCGACAGGGAACTAATGAAAAACTGTTTTTT.

This clone was seen only once. V usage is TRBV3-1 (or the pseudogene TRBV3-2) and J usage is TRBJ1-5, with TRBD1 identical over 9 bases. The CDR3 consists of 14 residues. Germline CDR1 reads LGHDT; CDR2 reads YNNKEL (reference sequence). J was trimmed by 4 bases and V by 8 bases; bases with no gene match: 6. The CDR3 region is CASGNRGRNQPQHF. The CDR3, as DNA: TGTGCCAGCGGGAACAGGGGGCGAAATCAGCCCCAGCATTTT.

Details on this clone: Other nucleotide sequences from this sample produce the same CDR3. The chain is built from TRBV14 and TRBJ2-1; D possibly corresponds to TRBD2 (5 bases). Deletions cut 1 base from V and 6 bases from J, with 7 bases between. This CDR3 contains 13 residues. Germline lookup yields CDR1 SGHDN and CDR2 FVKESK. The chain's CDR3 is CASSQVRGNEQFF. CDR3 nucleotides: TGTGCCAGCAGCCAAGTCCGGGGCAATGAGCAGTTCTTC.

The chain employs TRBV5-1 and TRBJ2-7; TRBD1 might be the D (5 bases). This CDR3 region has 13 residues. V was pared by 2 bases and J by 5 bases, with 11 bases between. From germline, CDR1 is SGHRS and CDR2 YFSETQ. The CDR3: CASSLQARDEQYF. CDR3 nucleotide sequence: TGCGCCAGCAGCTTACAGGCCAGGGACGAGCAGTACTTC.

This chain connects TRBV7-9 to TRBJ1-1; weak D call: TRBD1 (5 bases). Germline V gives CDR1 SEHNR, CDR2 FQNEAQ (reference sequence). The CDR3 runs to 15 residues. V lost 6 bases to trimming and J lost 2 bases, with 16 bases between them. The CDR3 sequence: CASSRAGRGNTEAFF. The CDR3 DNA reads TGTGCCAGCAGTAGAGCGGGACGGGGAAACACTGAAGCTTTCTTT.

The rearrangement links TRBV7-9 to TRBJ1-6; 8 bases align to TRBD1. Germline CDR1 and CDR2: SEHNR and FQNEAQ (reference sequence). The CDR3 totals 15 residues. Trimming removed 6 bases from V and 7 bases from J; junction bases left unmatched: 8. CDR3 region: CASRGDRGVNSPLHF. The CDR3 coding sequence is TGTGCCAGCAGGGGTGACAGGGGCGTCAATTCACCCCTCCACTTT.

The rearrangement joins TRBV5-1 to TRBJ1-1; maybe TRBD1 (5 bases). Deletions cut 0 bases from V and 7 bases from J, with 13 bases between. Germline V gene data show CDR1 as SGHRS and CDR2 as YFSETQ. This CDR3 region has 14 residues. In nucleotides, the CDR3 is TGCGCCAGCAGCTTGGAGGCGGGACGGGGTGAAGCTTTCTTT. It is translated as CASSLEAGRGEAFF. The variable domain in full, with the rest retrieved from reference TRBV5-1 and TRBJ1-1, is KAGVTQTPRYLIKTRGQQVTLSCSPISGHRSVSWYQQTPGQGLQFLFEYFSETQRNKGNFPGRFSGRQFSNSRSEMNVSTLELGDSALYLCASSLEAGRGEAFFGQGTRLTVV.

J is TRBJ1-1 and V is TRBV2, with TRBD1 as a possible D gene (5 bases). The V gene lost 6 bases and the J gene lost 0 bases, with 11 bases spanning the gap. CDR1 and CDR2 (germline): SNHLY, FYNNEI. The length of the CDR3 is 14 residues. DNA for the CDR3: TGTGCCAGCAGCCCCACACAGGTGAACACTGAAGCTTTCTTT. This encodes CASSPTQVNTEAFF.

This clone was observed at least ten times. The V gene is TRBV12-1, the J gene TRBJ2-1; TRBD2 reflects the table's D call only, with no check against the DNA. TRBV12-1 is a documented pseudogene. The CDR3 totals 16 residues. In DNA form, the CDR3 reads TGTGCCAGCAGCGGGACTAGCGGGCCTCTCCACAATGAGCAGTTCTTC. Residues: CASSGTSGPLHNEQFF.